The clone carrying this TCR beta chain was seen a few times. This record comes from a study of T-cell reconstitution after alpha-beta-depleted transplantation in children. The junction had 7 bases not matched to a gene; V was cut back by 8 bases and J by 0 bases. CDR1 is LNHDA, CDR2 SQIVND, per germline (reference sequence). The CDR3 contains 15 residues. Using unique molecular identifiers, the investigators prepared the TCRbeta library. TCRdb re-called the PCR reads through MiXCR, storing one row per CDR3 protein. The sample has under 350,000 distinct CDR3 sequences, 9.9% seen once. The V gene is TRBV19, the J gene TRBJ2-1, with TRBD1 matching over 7 bases. Sequenced material: PBMCs from the stem cell graft donor, taken from the stem cell graft. This sequence originates from a human donor who donated a stem cell graft to a child with SCID. In DNA form, the CDR3 reads TGTGCCAGTTTTGACAGGGCGAGCTCCTACAATGAGCAGTTCTTC. Protein sequence: CASFDRASSYNEQFF.